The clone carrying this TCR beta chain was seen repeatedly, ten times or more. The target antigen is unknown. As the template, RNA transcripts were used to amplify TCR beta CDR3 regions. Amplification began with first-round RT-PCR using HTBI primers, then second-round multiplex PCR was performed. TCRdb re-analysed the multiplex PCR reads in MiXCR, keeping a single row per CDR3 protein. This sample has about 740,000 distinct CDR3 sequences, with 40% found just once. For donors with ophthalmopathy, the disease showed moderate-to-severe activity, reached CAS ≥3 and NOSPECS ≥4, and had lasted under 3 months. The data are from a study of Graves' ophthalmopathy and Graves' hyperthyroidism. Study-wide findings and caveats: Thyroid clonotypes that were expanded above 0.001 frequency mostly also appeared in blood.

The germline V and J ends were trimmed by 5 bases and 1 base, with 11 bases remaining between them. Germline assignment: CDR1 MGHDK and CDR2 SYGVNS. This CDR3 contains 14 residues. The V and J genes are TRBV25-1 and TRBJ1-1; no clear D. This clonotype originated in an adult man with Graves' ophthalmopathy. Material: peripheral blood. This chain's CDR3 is CASSPLAGNTEAFF. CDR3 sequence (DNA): TGTGCCAGCAGTCCGTTAGCGGGGAACACTGAAGCTTTCTTT.